The clone carrying this TCR beta chain turned up a few times. The antigen remains unidentified. This sample was taken from a study of T cell responses to AZD1222 COVID-19 vaccine. This table comes from immunoSEQ multiplex PCR, and its TCRdb copy is limited to in-frame clones, with some not included. Of some 150,000 clones listed, just over 90% were seen once; the top ten hold about 3.4%. Study outcomes and limitations: White British donors predominated, females outnumbered males, and clonal diversity was possibly underestimated. Breadth and depth of Spike-specific TCRs rose after two AZD1222 doses. It was only after the peak T cell response that any repertoires were sampled.

The CDR3 loop spans 14 amino acids. Trimming took 2 bases from V and 5 from J, leaving 12 bases between them. Germline CDR1 and CDR2: MNHNS and SASEGT. The source of this sequence is an adult in good health. The chain combines TRBV6-1 with TRBJ1-1, with a tentative D call TRBD1 (5 bases). Sequencing used peripheral blood, obtained on day 0 of AZD1222 vaccination. The CDR3 here is CASSEKSRTTEAFF. CDR3 DNA sequence: TGTGCCAGCAGTGAAAAATCAAGGACAACTGAAGCTTTCTTT.